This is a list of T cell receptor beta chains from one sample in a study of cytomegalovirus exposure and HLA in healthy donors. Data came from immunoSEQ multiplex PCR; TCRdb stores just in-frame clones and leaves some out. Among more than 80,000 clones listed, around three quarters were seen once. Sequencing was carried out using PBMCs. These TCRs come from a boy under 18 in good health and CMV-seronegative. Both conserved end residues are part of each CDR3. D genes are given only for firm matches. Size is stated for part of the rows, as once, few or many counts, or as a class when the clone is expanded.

TGTGCCAGCAGAGAAAGGGGTTCAACTAATGAAAAACTGTTTTTT,CASRERGSTNEKLFF,TRBV28,.,.,TRBJ1-4
TGTGCCAGCAGCTGGGACAGGGGTACCTACGAGCAGTACTTC,CASSWDRGTYEQYF,TRBV11-2,TRBD1,few,TRBJ2-7
TGTGCCAGCAGTGAGAGGACAGGGGGCAATGAGCAGTTCTTC,CASSERTGGNEQFF,TRBV6-4,TRBD1,.,TRBJ2-1
TGTGCCTCCGCATCCGGGACTAGCGGATACTTTAGCTCCTACGAGCAGTACTTC,CASASGTSGYFSSYEQYF,TRBV28,TRBD2,few,TRBJ2-7
TGTGCCAGCAGCGTAGATTCGGGAGGGCTGTCCTACAATGAGCAGTTCTTC,CASSVDSGGLSYNEQFF,TRBV9,TRBD2,.,TRBJ2-1
TGTGCCAGCAGCTTGGTGGGGCCGCCCGGTGGCTACACCTTC,CASSLVGPPGGYTF,TRBV5-8,.,.,TRBJ1-2
TGTGCCAGCAGTTCCCTCCCCCAGGGGGGGAACACTGAAGCTTTCTTT,CASSSLPQGGNTEAFF,TRBV27,TRBD1,.,TRBJ1-1
TGTGCCAGCATCGGCCGGAGGAAAGAGACCCAGTACTTC,CASIGRRKETQYF,TRBV28,.,.,TRBJ2-5
TGTGCCAGTAGTATGGGGGGACTGAACACTGAAGCTTTCTTT,CASSMGGLNTEAFF,TRBV19,.,.,TRBJ1-1
TGTGCCAGCAGTTTCCTGAGGACAGGGGAAAACATTCAGTACTTC,CASSFLRTGENIQYF,TRBV7-2,TRBD1,.,TRBJ2-4
TGCGCCAGCAGCCCGGGACTAGGAGAGACCCAGTACTTC,CASSPGLGETQYF,TRBV5-1,TRBD2,.,TRBJ2-5
TGCGCCAGCAGCTTTACTACAGGGACCTACGAGCAGTACTTC,CASSFTTGTYEQYF,TRBV5-1,.,.,TRBJ2-7
TGTGCCAGCAGCTTTTTTATGAGTGGACTAGCTAACACCGGGGAGCTGTTTTTT,CASSFFMSGLANTGELFF,TRBV7-8,TRBD2,.,TRBJ2-2
TGTGCCTGGAGTGTTCAGGGGGCAGGTCAGCCCCAGCATTTT,CAWSVQGAGQPQHF,TRBV30,TRBD1,.,TRBJ1-5
TGTGCCTGGAGTGTCCCAGGTGCCTCCTACGAGCAGTACTTC,CAWSVPGASYEQYF,TRBV30,.,few,TRBJ2-7
TGTGCCAGCTCCTTCGACAGGGCCACCGGGGAGCTGTTTTTT,CASSFDRATGELFF,TRBV18,TRBD1,.,TRBJ2-2
TGTGCCAGCAGCCCCCATGGGACAGCAAATGAAAAACTGTTTTTT,CASSPHGTANEKLFF,TRBV7-3,TRBD1,.,TRBJ1-4
TGTGCCAGTAGTTCGACAGCTAACTATGGCTACACCTTC,CASSSTANYGYTF,TRBV19,.,.,TRBJ1-2
TGTGCCAGCGGACCACCCGAGGGCAACGAGCAGTACTTC,CASGPPEGNEQYF,TRBV28,.,once,TRBJ2-7
TGTGCCAGCAGCCCCTCCCCGACAGGGGTTACTAGCGGGAGGTCCTACGAGCAGTACTTC,CASSPSPTGVTSGRSYEQYF,TRBV9,TRBD2,few,TRBJ2-7
TGTGCCAGCAGTTTACAGGGGGCCAACTATGGCTACACCTTC,CASSLQGANYGYTF,TRBV6-6,TRBD1,.,TRBJ1-2
TGTGCCAGTAGTCCGGGACAGAAGAGGTACGAGCAGTACTTC,CASSPGQKRYEQYF,TRBV19,TRBD1,.,TRBJ2-7
TGTGCCTGGAGTGTGTGGACTTTCGGTGTAATGACGGACACTGAAGCTTTCTTT,CAWSVWTFGVMTDTEAFF,TRBV30,.,.,TRBJ1-1
TGTGCCAGCAGCAACAGGGGCAGCACTGAAGCTTTCTTT,CASSNRGSTEAFF,TRBV7-3,TRBD1,.,TRBJ1-1
TGTGCCAGCAGCTTAGCCGTCGCCCAGTACTATGGCTACACCTTC,CASSLAVAQYYGYTF,TRBV7-2,.,.,TRBJ1-2
TGCGCCAGCAGCCTCGACCTGACAGGGGCCAAGGAGACCCAGTACTTC,CASSLDLTGAKETQYF,TRBV5-1,TRBD1,few,TRBJ2-5
TGTGCCAGCAGGCGACAGGGGGCGGATGGCTACACCTTC,CASRRQGADGYTF,TRBV2,TRBD1,.,TRBJ1-2
TGTGCTAGTGGTTTGGGACAGACCTCCTACGAGCAGTACTTC,CASGLGQTSYEQYF,TRBV12-5,.,.,TRBJ2-7
TGTGCTAGCAGCCCTGGGGGGAGTTACGAGCAGTACTTC,CASSPGGSYEQYF,TRBV7-7,.,once,TRBJ2-7
TGCGCCAGCAGCCAGGACAGTGGGGCCTACAATGAGCAGTTCTTC,CASSQDSGAYNEQFF,TRBV5-1,.,.,TRBJ2-1
TGTGCCAGCAGTTTATCGAGCGCGGGAGCCGTAGATACGCAGTATTTT,CASSLSSAGAVDTQYF,TRBV27,TRBD2,once,TRBJ2-3
TGTGCCAGCAGCGGGGGACCCGGTAATGAAAAACTGTTTTTT,CASSGGPGNEKLFF,TRBV19,.,.,TRBJ1-4
TGTGCCAGCAGCTTGGCGACGAGCGGGGCGCAAGAGACCCAGTACTTC,CASSLATSGAQETQYF,TRBV5-6,TRBD2,.,TRBJ2-5
TGCGCCAGCAGCCTCGACTCCGGACTAGCGGATACGCAGTATTTT,CASSLDSGLADTQYF,TRBV5-1,TRBD2,.,TRBJ2-3
TGCGCCAGCTCGGGACAGGGACTCACTGAAGCTTTCTTT,CASSGQGLTEAFF,TRBV5-1,TRBD1,.,TRBJ1-1
TGTGCTAGCAGCCGAAACTCCGGGCTGAGCGGGTCCCATGAGCAGTTCTTC,CASSRNSGLSGSHEQFF,TRBV7-7,.,.,TRBJ2-1
TGTGCCAGCAGCTCGGTCGGGACCTACGAGCAGTACTTC,CASSSVGTYEQYF,TRBV5-4,.,once,TRBJ2-7
TGTGCCTGGAGCCAAGGGGCCGACGCTAGCAATCAGCCCCAGCATTTT,CAWSQGADASNQPQHF,TRBV30,.,.,TRBJ1-5
TGTGCCTGGAGAGAAGGACAGGGATTATTAAGCACTGAAGCTTTCTTT,CAWREGQGLLSTEAFF,TRBV30,TRBD1,.,TRBJ1-1
TGTGCCAGCAGCGGAGGACTAGCCGGGGAGACCCAGTACTTC,CASSGGLAGETQYF,TRBV9,TRBD2,.,TRBJ2-5
TGTGCCAGCAGTCTACAGCACGGGGGACTATCCTATCAGCCCCAGCATTTT,CASSLQHGGLSYQPQHF,TRBV27,.,.,TRBJ1-5
TGTGCCAGCAGTGGGCACGCGAACACCGGGGAGCTGTTTTTT,CASSGHANTGELFF,TRBV28,.,.,TRBJ2-2
TGCGCCAGCAGCCAAGGGCGGCAGAGCTCTGGAAACACCATATATTTT,CASSQGRQSSGNTIYF,TRBV4-1,.,.,TRBJ1-3
TGTGCCAGCAGCTTTAGCGCAGATCGCCCAGTCTACGAGCAGTACTTC,CASSFSADRPVYEQYF,TRBV7-8,.,.,TRBJ2-7
TGTGCCAGCAGCGTAGTGAGTACAGGGAAGAATGAGCAGTTCTTC,CASSVVSTGKNEQFF,TRBV9,.,.,TRBJ2-1
TGTGCCAGCAGCTTAACGGGGACAGTGAACACTGAAGCTTTCTTT,CASSLTGTVNTEAFF,TRBV7-3,TRBD1,.,TRBJ1-1
TGTGCCAGCAGCCCATCAGGTGGGCGCGGGTACGAGCAGTACTTC,CASSPSGGRGYEQYF,TRBV7-8,.,.,TRBJ2-7
TGTGCCTGGAACCGGGACAGGGGATTCGAGGAGCAGTACTTC,CAWNRDRGFEEQYF,TRBV30,TRBD1,.,TRBJ2-7
TGCAGCGGGGGACTAGGGGAGACCCAGTACTTC,CSGGLGETQYF,TRBV29-1,TRBD2,.,TRBJ2-5
TGCGCCAGCAGCTTCAATTCCGGGACAGGGGATTCACCCCTCCACTTT,CASSFNSGTGDSPLHF,TRBV5-1,TRBD1,.,TRBJ1-6
TGTGCCAGCAGCGCCGCGGGTGGTAGCACAGATACGCAGTATTTT,CASSAAGGSTDTQYF,TRBV6-4,.,.,TRBJ2-3
TGTGCCAGCAGCAAAGATGGACAGGGGGCGAACACTGAAGCTTTCTTT,CASSKDGQGANTEAFF,TRBV5-7,TRBD1,.,TRBJ1-1
TGTGCCAGCAGCTTAGGCGGACTAGCGGGGGTATTCAATGAGCAGTTCTTC,CASSLGGLAGVFNEQFF,TRBV7-9,TRBD2,once,TRBJ2-1
TGCGCCAGCAGCTCCAGGTTGGGAAACATTCAGTACTTC,CASSSRLGNIQYF,TRBV4-3,.,.,TRBJ2-4
TGCGCCAGCAGCTTGGGACAGGGGGGAGAAAAACTGTTTTTT,CASSLGQGGEKLFF,TRBV5-1,TRBD1,.,TRBJ1-4
TGCGCCAGCAGTGAGTGGGTAGCAGATTACAATGAGCAGTTCTTC,CASSEWVADYNEQFF,TRBV10-2,.,.,TRBJ2-1
TGTGCCAGCAGGGCGGGAGAAGGGTATGAGCAGTTCTTC,CASRAGEGYEQFF,TRBV27,TRBD2,.,TRBJ2-1
TGCGCCAGCAGCCGCGGTCATGGGACTAATGAAAAACTGTTTTTT,CASSRGHGTNEKLFF,TRBV4-3,.,.,TRBJ1-4
TGTGCCAGCAGCTTAGGCCTTCGGGGGAACAATGAGCAGTTCTTC,CASSLGLRGNNEQFF,TRBV11-2,.,.,TRBJ2-1